Listed below are T cell receptor beta chains from one sample, sequenced in a study of PD-1 and CTLA-4 blockade in melanoma. TCRdb's copy holds only in-frame clones and misses some; the assay was immunoSEQ multiplex PCR. The sample lists fewer than 35,000 clones, around 89% occurring once. The material was CD8+ T cells from peripheral blood, obtained from a patient given anti-PD-1 treatment. Source of these receptors: a human donor with melanoma. Both conserved end residues are part of each CDR3. The D gene is left open where the match is weak. A row's size may be missing; if present it is once, few, many or a size class.

V	J	D	size	DNA	CDR3
TRBV6-1	TRBJ2-7	.	.	TGTGCCAGCAGTGAAGCCCAGCCCATCGGGGCACTCACTGTTTCCTACGAGCAGTACTTC	CASSEAQPIGALTVSYEQYF
TRBV7-9	TRBJ2-5	TRBD1	.	TGTGCCAGCAGCTGGGACAGAGAAGAGACCCAGTACTTC	CASSWDREETQYF
TRBV7-6	TRBJ2-4	TRBD2	.	TGTGCCAGCAGCCCCCGGGCGGGGGAGAACCAAAACATTCAGTACTTC	CASSPRAGENQNIQYF
TRBV3-1/TRBV3-2	TRBJ2-7	.	.	TGTGCCAGCAGTCCTGGGGGGGGGCTCCCCTCCTACGAGCAGTACTTC	CASSPGGGLPSYEQYF
TRBV19	TRBJ2-1	TRBD2	.	TGTGCCAGTAGTATAGGGGGGGGGACTATATACAATGAGCAGTTCTTC	CASSIGGGTIYNEQFF
TRBV11-3	TRBJ2-7	.	.	TGTGCCAGCAGCTCCCGGGGGCAGCCCTACGAGCAGTACTTC	CASSSRGQPYEQYF
TRBV6-5	TRBJ1-5	.	.	TGTGCCAGCAGACCGGACGGTTATAGCAATCAGCCCCAGCATTTT	CASRPDGYSNQPQHF
TRBV7-7	TRBJ1-3	.	.	TGTGCCAGCAGCTTTTCCGCCACCTCTGGAAACACCATATATTTT	CASSFSATSGNTIYF
TRBV27	TRBJ2-2	.	.	TGTGCCAGCACCCCCGGGCACATTCCGAACACCGGGGAGCTGTTTTTT	CASTPGHIPNTGELFF
TRBV28	TRBJ1-4	.	.	TGTGCCAGCAGTTTCTCAGGGGCAAATGAAAAACTGTTTTTT	CASSFSGANEKLFF
TRBV25-1	TRBJ1-1	.	.	TGTGCCAGCAGTGAACAGCCGGGCACTGAAGCTTTCTTT	CASSEQPGTEAFF
TRBV13	TRBJ2-2	.	.	TGTGCCAGCAGCTCTATCGGACTCACCGGGGAGCTGTTTTTT	CASSSIGLTGELFF
TRBV6-2/TRBV6-3	TRBJ2-1	TRBD1	.	TGTGCCAGCAGTTTATTCGGACAGGGGGCCAATGAGCAGTTCTTC	CASSLFGQGANEQFF
TRBV27	TRBJ1-1	.	.	TGTGCCAGCAGTTTACGCAGGGTGGGCACTGAAGCTTTCTTT	CASSLRRVGTEAFF
TRBV7-9	TRBJ2-3	TRBD1	.	TGTGCCAGCAGCTTAGCGACAGGGGGCTTCACAGATACGCAGTATTTT	CASSLATGGFTDTQYF
TRBV6-5	TRBJ2-3	.	.	TGTGCCAGCAGTAAGGGCACAGATACGCAGTATTTT	CASSKGTDTQYF
TRBV5-1	TRBJ1-1	.	.	TGCGCCAGCAGCTTCAGACTGGCGAACACTGAAGCTTTCTTT	CASSFRLANTEAFF
TRBV5-4	TRBJ2-5	.	.	TGTGCCAGCAGCTCTCTCCCGGGGGCGGAGGAGACCCAGTACTTC	CASSSLPGAEETQYF
TRBV6-2/TRBV6-3	TRBJ2-1	.	.	TGTGCCAGCAGCCCCGGGACTCATTCCTACAATGAGCAGTTCTTC	CASSPGTHSYNEQFF
TRBV6-1	TRBJ2-1	TRBD1	once	TGTGCCAGCAGTGACGCGGACAGGCGTTACAATGAGCAGTTCTTC	CASSDADRRYNEQFF
TRBV7-9	TRBJ1-1	.	.	TGTGCCAGCAGGAGGGAGGGAGACACTGAAGCTTTCTTT	CASRREGDTEAFF
TRBV29-1	TRBJ1-1	.	.	TGCAGCGTGGTGACACCGAACACTGAAGCTTTCTTT	CSVVTPNTEAFF
TRBV29-1	TRBJ1-4	TRBD1	.	TGCAGCGTTGAATTATCCGGGACAGCTAATGAAAAACTGTTTTTT	CSVELSGTANEKLFF
TRBV28	TRBJ1-1	.	.	TGTGCCAGCAGTTCCCCCCTGGCAGGGACACTGGTTGAAGCTTTCTTT	CASSSPLAGTLVEAFF
TRBV27	TRBJ2-1	TRBD2	.	TGTGCCAGCAGTTTGATAGCGGGGGGGCACAATGAGCAGTTCTTC	CASSLIAGGHNEQFF
TRBV5-8	TRBJ1-5	.	.	TGTGCCAGCAGCTTTTTCGACAGATTCAATCAGCCCCAGCATTTT	CASSFFDRFNQPQHF
TRBV2	TRBJ2-1	TRBD1	.	TGTGCCAGCACCACGACAGGGAGGCAGTTCTTC	CASTTTGRQFF
TRBV2	TRBJ2-1	TRBD1	once	TGTGCCAGCAGTTCACAGGGGGTCTACAATGAGCAGTTCTTC	CASSSQGVYNEQFF
TRBV7-9	TRBJ2-3	TRBD1	.	TGTGCCAGCAGCTTAAGCCGGGACAGGGTCACAGATACGCAGTATTTT	CASSLSRDRVTDTQYF
TRBV6-4	TRBJ2-1	.	.	TGTGCCAGCAGTAGAACTGGGACTTTGTCAGGGCACAATGAGCAGTTCTTC	CASSRTGTLSGHNEQFF
TRBV3-1/TRBV3-2	TRBJ2-1	.	.	TGTGCCAGCAGCCAAGAAGGTGGGGGGGCCAGCTCCTACAATGAGCAGTTCTTC	CASSQEGGGASSYNEQFF
TRBV9	TRBJ2-5	TRBD1	.	TGTGCCAGCAGCGCCTTAGGGACAGTCAAAGAGACCCAGTACTTC	CASSALGTVKETQYF
TRBV7-6	TRBJ2-7	.	.	TGTGCCAGCAGCTCGAGCCGATTTGGCGAGCAGTACTTC	CASSSSRFGEQYF
TRBV13	TRBJ1-2	.	.	TGTGCCAGCAGCTGGGGAAATGGCTACACCTTC	CASSWGNGYTF
TRBV28	TRBJ1-1	.	.	TGTGCCAGCAGTTTTAGGCCTGTGGACACTGAAGCTTTCTTT	CASSFRPVDTEAFF
TRBV28	TRBJ2-7	TRBD1	.	TGTGCCAGCACCACGGACAGGGGGCGGTACGAGCAGTACTTC	CASTTDRGRYEQYF
TRBV4-3	TRBJ2-2	.	.	TGCGCCAGCAGCCAAGAGTGGCAGGGGGGCACCGGGGAGCTGTTTTTT	CASSQEWQGGTGELFF
TRBV6-5	TRBJ1-1	.	.	TGTGCCAGCAGTTACGCCGACAGCATGAACACTGAAGCTTTCTTT	CASSYADSMNTEAFF
TRBV19	TRBJ1-1	TRBD1	.	TGTGCCAGTAATGAGGGGGCCGCTGAAGCTTTCTTT	CASNEGAAEAFF
TRBV7-8	TRBJ2-7	.	once	TGTGCCAGCAGAGGAACAGGGCCCTACGAGCAGTACTTC	CASRGTGPYEQYF
TRBV6-5	TRBJ2-2	.	.	TGTGCCAGCAGTCAGGGACTCCTGAACACCGGGGAGCTGTTTTTT	CASSQGLLNTGELFF
TRBV4-3	TRBJ2-4	.	.	TGCGCCAGCAGCCAAGATCTAGGGGAAAGCATTCAGTACTTC	CASSQDLGESIQYF
TRBV27	TRBJ2-2	.	.	TGTGCCAGCAGTTTATTGGGGTTGGGGATCGGGGAGCTGTTTTTT	CASSLLGLGIGELFF
TRBV11-2	TRBJ2-7	.	once	TGTGCCAGCAGCTTAGGTCAGGCTGGCGAGCAGTACTTC	CASSLGQAGEQYF
TRBV7-6	TRBJ2-7	TRBD2	.	TGTGCCAGCAGCTTAGGGGCTAGCGGGACCTACGAGCAGTACTTC	CASSLGASGTYEQYF
TRBV27	TRBJ1-5	.	once	TGTGCCAGCAGTTCGGACAGCAACAATCAGCCCCAGCATTTT	CASSSDSNNQPQHF
TRBV12-3/TRBV12-4	TRBJ2-1	.	.	TGTGCCAGCAGTCGGATGCAGGCCCACGGGCAGTTCTTC	CASSRMQAHGQFF
TRBV6-2/TRBV6-3	TRBJ1-1	.	.	TGTGCCAGCAGTTACTCAGGACAAGGTACCGAAGCTTTCTTT	CASSYSGQGTEAFF
TRBV28	TRBJ2-1	TRBD1	.	TGTGCCAGCAGTCCCGGGACAGGGGATGAGCAGTTCTTC	CASSPGTGDEQFF
TRBV2	TRBJ2-1	TRBD2	.	TGTGCCAGCAGGAATAGCGGGGGGGTTTACAATGAGCAGTTCTTC	CASRNSGGVYNEQFF
TRBV4-1	TRBJ1-1	.	.	TGCGCCAGCAGCCGAGCGGGTGGTACTGAAGCTTTCTTT	CASSRAGGTEAFF
TRBV28	TRBJ1-1	.	.	TGTGCCAGCCGGAGGTCACAGAAAATGAACACTGAAGCTTTCTTT	CASRRSQKMNTEAFF
TRBV7-9	TRBJ1-6	.	.	TGTGCCAGCAGGAGAGATGGGGGTTTAGGTTCACCCCTCCACTTT	CASRRDGGLGSPLHF
TRBV2	TRBJ1-4	.	.	TGTGCCAACCGGGACCATGAAAAACTGTTTTTT	CANRDHEKLFF
TRBV30	TRBJ2-3	.	.	TGTGCCTGGACAGGGGTAGATACGCAGTATTTT	CAWTGVDTQYF
TRBV7-3	TRBJ2-2	.	.	TGTGCCAGCAGCCTGACCGGGGAGCTGTTTTTT	CASSLTGELFF
TRBV6-1	TRBJ1-2	TRBD1	.	TGTGCCAGCAGTGAACAGGGGGGAGGTGATGGCTACACCTTC	CASSEQGGGDGYTF
TRBV29-1	TRBJ1-2	TRBD1	.	TGCAGCGTTGAAGGACAGGGGGTGATCAATGGCTACACCTTC	CSVEGQGVINGYTF
TRBV6-1	TRBJ2-7	TRBD2	once	TGTGCCAGCAGTGAAGAGTTAGCGGGGAACTCCTACGAGCAGTACTTC	CASSEELAGNSYEQYF
TRBV16	TRBJ2-7	TRBD2	once	TGTGCCAGCAGCCAATCGGCGGGAGACTACGAGCAGTACTTC	CASSQSAGDYEQYF